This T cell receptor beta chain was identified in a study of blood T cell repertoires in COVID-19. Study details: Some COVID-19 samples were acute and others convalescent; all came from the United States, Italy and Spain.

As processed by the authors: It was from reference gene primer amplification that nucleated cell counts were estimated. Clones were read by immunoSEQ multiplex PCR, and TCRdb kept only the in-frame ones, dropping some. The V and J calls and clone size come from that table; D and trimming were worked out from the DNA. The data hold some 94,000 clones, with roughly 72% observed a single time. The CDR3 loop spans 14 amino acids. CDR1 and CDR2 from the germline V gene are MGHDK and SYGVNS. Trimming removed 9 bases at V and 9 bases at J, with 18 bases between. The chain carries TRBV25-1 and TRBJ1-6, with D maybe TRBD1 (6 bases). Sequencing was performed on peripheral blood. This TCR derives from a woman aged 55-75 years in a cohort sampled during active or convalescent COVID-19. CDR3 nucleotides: TGTGCCAGTGTACAGGGAACGGAGAGTTCACCCCTCCACTTT. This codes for CASVQGTESSPLHF.